These 5 T cell receptor beta chains came from one sample sequenced in a study of T cell responses to AZD1222 COVID-19 vaccine. Measured with immunoSEQ multiplex PCR; TCRdb has only the in-frame clones, and not every one. The repertoire holds roughly 110,000 clones, with around 93% as singletons. The source material was peripheral blood, sampled 28 days after the second AZD1222 dose. Every receptor here comes from an adult who received the AZD1222 COVID-19 vaccine.

This chain connects TRBV7-9 to TRBJ2-1, with 11 bases fitting TRBD1. J was trimmed by 2 bases and V by 5 bases; bases with no gene match: 5. Germline assignment: CDR1 SEHNR and CDR2 FQNEAQ (reference sequence). The CDR3 runs 16 residues. CDR3 protein: CASSLRGQGAYNEQFF. CDR3 DNA sequence: TGTGCCAGCAGCCTACGGGGACAGGGGGCCTACAATGAGCAGTTCTTC.

This chain uses TRBV7-9 with TRBJ2-2; either TRBD1 or TRBD2 may supply D (5 bases each). Germline CDR1 and CDR2: SEHNR and FQNEAQ (reference sequence). Trimming took 4 bases from V and 4 from J, leaving 19 bases between them. The CDR3 length is 17 residues. This chain's CDR3 is CASSSTPGFGATGELFF. In DNA form, the CDR3 reads TGTGCCAGCAGCTCAACCCCAGGTTTCGGGGCCACCGGGGAGCTGTTTTTT.

The chain has TRBV7-3 and TRBJ2-7; 8 bases line up with TRBD1. Germline V gene lookup returns CDR1 SGHTA and CDR2 FQGTGA. There are 15 residues in the CDR3. J lost 2 bases, V lost 1 base, and 4 bases had no gene match. This CDR3 is CASSLRQGPTYEQYF. CDR3 nucleotide sequence: TGTGCCAGCAGCTTAAGACAGGGGCCTACCTACGAGCAGTACTTC. Full variable domain (remainder filled in from reference TRBV7-3 and TRBJ2-7): GAGVSQTPSNKVTEKGKYVELRCDPISGHTALYWYRQSLGQGPEFLIYFQGTGAADDSGLPNDRFFAVRPEGSVSTLKIQRTERGDSAVYLCASSLRQGPTYEQYFGPGTRLTVT.

The CDR3 is CASSLVTSGFYNEQFF. The DNA for the CDR3 is TGTGCCAGCAGTTTGGTGACTAGCGGATTTTACAATGAGCAGTTCTTC. The gene calls are TRBV28 and TRBJ2-1; 9 bases are a match to TRBD2. The length of the CDR3 is 16 residues. CDR1 MDHEN and CDR2 SYDVKM come from the germline V gene. The V segment lost 3 bases and the J segment 4 bases; nucleotides outside the gene matches: 7.

For the CDR3, the DNA is TGTGCCAGCAGCTTAAACAGAGATTACTATGGCTACACCTTC. Amino acids: CASSLNRDYYGYTF. This rearrangement joins TRBV7-9 to TRBJ1-2; D ambiguous. Germline assignment: CDR1 SEHNR and CDR2 FQNEAQ (reference sequence). The CDR3 covers 14 residues. Deletions cut 2 bases from V and 3 bases from J, with 10 bases between.